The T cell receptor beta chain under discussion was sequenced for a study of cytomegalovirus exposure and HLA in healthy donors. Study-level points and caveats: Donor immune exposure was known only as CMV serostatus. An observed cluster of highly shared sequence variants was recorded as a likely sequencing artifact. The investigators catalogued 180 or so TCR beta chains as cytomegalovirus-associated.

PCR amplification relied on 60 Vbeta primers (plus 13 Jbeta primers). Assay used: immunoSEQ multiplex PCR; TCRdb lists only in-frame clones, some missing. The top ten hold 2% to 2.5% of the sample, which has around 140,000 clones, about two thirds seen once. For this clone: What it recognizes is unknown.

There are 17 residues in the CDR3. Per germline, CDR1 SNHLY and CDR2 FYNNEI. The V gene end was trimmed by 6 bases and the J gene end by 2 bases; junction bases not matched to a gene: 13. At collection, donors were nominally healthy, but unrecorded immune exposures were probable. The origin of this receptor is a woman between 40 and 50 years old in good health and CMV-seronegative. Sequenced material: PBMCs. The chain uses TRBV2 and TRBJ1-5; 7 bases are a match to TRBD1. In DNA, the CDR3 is TGTGCCAGCAGCCCTACAAGGACAGGCGTTGGCAATCAGCCCCAGCATTTT. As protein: CASSPTRTGVGNQPQHF.